The rows below give T cell receptor beta chains drawn from one sample of a study of vaccination effects on CD4 cells after COVID-19. These receptors have no known antigen. Repertoires were generated with immunoSEQ multiplex PCR, while TCRdb's copy carries only in-frame clones and drops some. The sample lists about 48,000 clones, about four fifths occurring once. The input for sequencing was CD4+ T cells from PBMCs cultured with HCoV-OC43 spike peptides, taken before COVID-19 vaccination. The receptors stem from a human donor who received a COVID-19 vaccine. The CDR3 runs from the conserved cysteine through the conserved F or W. A D gene is named only where the DNA matches it firmly. For some rows the clone size is stated as once, few or many, or as a class when expanded; others skip it.

cdr3_aa | cdr3_nt | d_call | j_call | v_call | clone_size
CASSRDRREDIQYF | TGTGCCAGCAGCCGGGACAGGCGGGAGGACATTCAGTACTTC | NA | TRBJ2-4 | TRBV4-2 | NA
CASSLPTSGVQRETQYF | TGTGCCAGCAGCCTTCCGACTAGCGGGGTTCAAAGAGAGACCCAGTACTTC | TRBD2 | TRBJ2-5 | TRBV7-9 | NA
CASSYSISWGIQYF | TGTGCCAGCAGTTACTCGATTTCCTGGGGCATTCAGTACTTC | NA | TRBJ2-4 | TRBV6-2/TRBV6-3 | NA
CASSLSGGSYNEQFF | TGTGCCAGCAGCCTTAGCGGGGGCTCTTACAATGAGCAGTTCTTC | TRBD2 | TRBJ2-1 | TRBV7-2 | NA
CSAGRTFQETQYF | TGCAGCGCAGGGCGGACATTCCAAGAGACCCAGTACTTC | NA | TRBJ2-5 | TRBV29-1 | NA
CASSWDFYNSPLHF | TGTGCCAGCAGTTGGGACTTTTATAATTCACCCCTCCACTTT | NA | TRBJ1-6 | TRBV3-1/TRBV3-2 | NA
CASAGSDTQYF | TGTGCCAGCGCCGGGTCAGATACGCAGTATTTT | NA | TRBJ2-3 | TRBV12-3/TRBV12-4 | NA
CASSQGTGSQYGYTF | TGCGCCAGCAGCCAAGGAACCGGGTCCCAGTATGGCTACACCTTC | NA | TRBJ1-2 | TRBV4-3 | NA
CASSPGQGSYQPQHF | TGTGCCAGCTCACCCGGCCAGGGGAGTTATCAGCCCCAGCATTTT | NA | TRBJ1-5 | TRBV18 | NA
CASSSTSWEEAEQFF | TGTGCCAGCAGCTCCACGTCCTGGGAGGAGGCTGAGCAGTTCTTC | NA | TRBJ2-1 | TRBV7-3 | NA
CASSLRGQLNQAQYF | TGTGCCAGCAGTCTTCGGGGGCAATTGAATCAGGCCCAGTACTTC | NA | TRBJ2-5 | TRBV6-6 | NA
CASSVHSGTNTGELFF | TGTGCCAGCAGCGTGCATAGCGGGACGAACACCGGGGAGCTGTTTTTT | TRBD2 | TRBJ2-2 | TRBV9 | NA
CASSGIRDREMKEQFF | TGTGCCAGCAGCGGTATCCGGGACAGGGAAATGAAGGAGCAGTTCTTC | TRBD1 | TRBJ2-1 | TRBV9 | NA
CASSSGLAGPGDTQYF | TGCGCCAGCAGCTCCGGACTAGCGGGGCCAGGGGATACGCAGTATTTT | TRBD2 | TRBJ2-3 | TRBV5-1 | NA
CASSEESGANVLTF | TGTGCCAGCTCGGAGGAATCTGGGGCCAACGTCCTGACTTTC | NA | TRBJ2-6 | TRBV7-9 | NA
CASSERSVYGYTF | TGTGCCAGCAGTGAACGGTCCGTCTATGGCTACACCTTC | NA | TRBJ1-2 | TRBV2 | NA
CASSQVVGTNQPQHF | TGCGCCAGCAGCCAAGTTGTGGGGACCAATCAGCCCCAGCATTTT | NA | TRBJ1-5 | TRBV4-1 | once
CASSPPGSSGAYNEQFF | TGCGCCAGCAGCCCGCCGGGTTCTAGCGGGGCCTACAATGAGCAGTTCTTC | TRBD2 | TRBJ2-1 | TRBV5-1 | once
CASSRSGTSLKVGSNEQFF | TGTGCCAGCAGCCGTTCCGGGACTAGCCTGAAAGTAGGGAGCAATGAGCAGTTCTTC | TRBD2 | TRBJ2-1 | TRBV3-1/TRBV3-2 | NA
CASSLEFRDGRHQPQHF | TGTGCCAGCAGCTTAGAGTTTCGGGACGGAAGACACCAGCCCCAGCATTTT | NA | TRBJ1-5 | TRBV11-3 | NA
CASSFRGETQYF | TGTGCCAGCAGCTTTCGGGGCGAGACCCAGTACTTC | NA | TRBJ2-5 | TRBV5-4 | NA
CAIAGPAGISYNEQFF | TGTGCCATCGCGGGGCCAGCGGGGATCTCCTACAATGAGCAGTTCTTC | TRBD2 | TRBJ2-1 | TRBV10-3 | NA
CASSYRGQGLEAFF | TGTGCCAGCAGCTACCGGGGACAGGGTCTCGAAGCTTTCTTT | TRBD1 | TRBJ1-1 | TRBV7-2 | few
CASRPPSNYGYTF | TGTGCCAGCAGGCCGCCTTCTAACTATGGCTACACCTTC | NA | TRBJ1-2 | TRBV6-5 | NA
CASSLDRVGAHEQFF | TGCGCCAGCAGCTTGGACAGGGTAGGGGCCCATGAGCAGTTCTTC | NA | TRBJ2-1 | TRBV5-1 | few
CASGLHVRQDSSPLHF | TGTGCCAGCGGCCTTCACGTACGACAGGATAGTTCACCCCTCCACTTT | NA | TRBJ1-6 | TRBV6-2/TRBV6-3 | NA
CASSATGTSGGHNEQFF | TGTGCCAGCTCAGCAACCGGGACTAGCGGGGGTCACAATGAGCAGTTCTTC | TRBD2 | TRBJ2-1 | TRBV18 | NA
CASSQADRSGYSPLHF | TGTGCCAGCAGCCAAGCGGACAGAAGTGGTTATTCACCCCTCCACTTT | NA | TRBJ1-6 | TRBV14 | NA
CASSSAGGGQGNTIYF | TGTGCCAGCAGTTCCGCCGGAGGGGGGCAAGGAAACACCATATATTTT | NA | TRBJ1-3 | TRBV28 | NA
CASSHIAGGLSGELFF | TGCGCCAGCAGCCATATAGCGGGGGGGCTCTCCGGGGAGCTGTTTTTT | TRBD2 | TRBJ2-2 | TRBV4-3 | NA
CASSTDRGHLSSGANVLTF | TGTGCCAGTAGTACTGACAGGGGGCACCTGAGCTCTGGGGCCAACGTCCTGACTTTC | TRBD1 | TRBJ2-6 | TRBV19 | NA
CASSHDRVGEKLFF | TGTGCCAGCAGTCACGACAGGGTGGGTGAAAAACTGTTTTTT | TRBD1 | TRBJ1-4 | TRBV7-8 | NA
CASSPQRGGSGELFF | TGTGCCAGCAGCCCTCAGAGGGGGGGGTCCGGGGAGCTGTTTTTT | NA | TRBJ2-2 | TRBV7-3 | NA
CASSETSGGYNEQFF | TGCGCCAGCAGTGAGACTAGCGGGGGATACAATGAGCAGTTCTTC | TRBD2 | TRBJ2-1 | TRBV10-1 | NA
CASSFKETQYF | TGTGCCAGCAGCTTTAAAGAGACCCAGTACTTC | NA | TRBJ2-5 | TRBV11-3 | NA
CASSSTAVTSGSDTQYF | TGCGCCAGCAGCTCCACTGCCGTAACTAGCGGCTCGGATACGCAGTATTTT | TRBD2 | TRBJ2-3 | TRBV4-3 | NA
CASSTHIFQETQYF | TGTGCCAGCAGCACCCATATATTCCAAGAGACCCAGTACTTC | NA | TRBJ2-5 | TRBV11-1 | NA
CASSIDVSSYNEQFF | TGTGCCAGTAGTATTGACGTCAGCTCCTACAATGAGCAGTTCTTC | NA | TRBJ2-1 | TRBV19 | NA
CASSLEKSSPLHF | TGTGCCAGCAGCTTAGAGAAGTCTTCACCCCTCCACTTT | NA | TRBJ1-6 | TRBV11-2 | NA
CASSRRGGVQETQYF | TGTGCCAGTAGTCGACGGGGGGGCGTTCAGGAGACCCAGTACTTC | TRBD2 | TRBJ2-5 | TRBV19 | NA
CASSPRDRNANEKLFF | TGCGCCAGCAGCCCAAGGGACAGGAACGCTAATGAAAAACTGTTTTTT | TRBD1 | TRBJ1-4 | TRBV4-3 | NA
CASSPQQGGKGNEQFF | TGTGCCAGCTCACCACAGCAGGGGGGTAAAGGCAATGAGCAGTTCTTC | NA | TRBJ2-1 | TRBV18 | NA
CASSQERQSSYNSPLHF | TGTGCCAGCAGCCAAGAACGGCAGAGCTCCTATAATTCACCCCTCCACTTT | NA | TRBJ1-6 | TRBV4-2 | NA
CASSYYILTGELFF | TGTGCCAGCAGTTATTACATCCTTACGGGGGAGCTGTTTTTT | NA | TRBJ2-2 | TRBV28 | NA
CASSRPGFSGNTIYF | TGTGCCAGCAGTCGCCCGGGCTTTTCAGGAAACACCATATATTTT | NA | TRBJ1-3 | TRBV6-6 | NA
CASSQSTNTRAFF | TGCGCCAGCAGCCAAAGTACGAACACCCGGGCTTTCTTT | NA | TRBJ1-1 | TRBV4-1 | NA
CASSIGSGELFF | TGTGCCAGTAGTATCGGGTCCGGGGAGCTGTTTTTT | NA | TRBJ2-2 | TRBV19 | NA
CASGFNHEQFF | TGTGCTAGTGGTTTCAACCATGAGCAGTTCTTC | NA | TRBJ2-1 | TRBV12-5 | few
CASTRGGGNTEAFF | TGTGCCAGTACCAGGGGAGGGGGGAACACTGAAGCTTTCTTT | NA | TRBJ1-1 | TRBV19 | NA
CASSIKRGRGLSSYNEQFF | TGTGCCAGTAGTATAAAAAGGGGTCGGGGGCTTAGCTCCTACAATGAGCAGTTCTTC | NA | TRBJ2-1 | TRBV19 | NA
CATSIGTSGGNEQFF | TGTGCCACCAGCATCGGGACTAGCGGGGGGAATGAGCAGTTCTTC | TRBD2 | TRBJ2-1 | TRBV15 | once
CATSYMGGYTF | TGTGCCACCAGTTACATGGGGGGCTACACCTTC | NA | TRBJ1-2 | TRBV24-1 | NA
CASSVVQGNTEAFF | TGTGCCAGCAGCGTAGTACAGGGGAACACTGAAGCTTTCTTT | NA | TRBJ1-1 | TRBV9 | NA
CASSPLGAGEKLFF | TGTGCCAGCAGCCCACTGGGGGCGGGAGAAAAACTGTTTTTT | NA | TRBJ1-4 | TRBV7-7 | once
CASSPRTEQETQYF | TGTGCCAGTAGTCCCCGGACAGAACAAGAGACCCAGTACTTC | NA | TRBJ2-5 | TRBV19 | NA